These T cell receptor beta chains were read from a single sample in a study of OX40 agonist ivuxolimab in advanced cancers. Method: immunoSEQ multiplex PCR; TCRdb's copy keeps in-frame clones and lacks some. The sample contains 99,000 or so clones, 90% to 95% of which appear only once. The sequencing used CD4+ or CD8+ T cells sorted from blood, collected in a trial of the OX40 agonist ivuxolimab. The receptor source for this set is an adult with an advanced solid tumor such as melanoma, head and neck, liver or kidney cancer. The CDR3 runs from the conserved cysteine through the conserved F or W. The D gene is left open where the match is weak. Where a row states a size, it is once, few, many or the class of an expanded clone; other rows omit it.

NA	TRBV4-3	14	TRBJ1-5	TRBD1	CASSMGQGSQPQHF	TGCGCCAGCAGCATGGGACAGGGAAGTCAGCCCCAGCATTTT
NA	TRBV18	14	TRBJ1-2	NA	CASSPGGVGYGYTF	TGTGCCAGCTCACCGGGGGGAGTGGGCTATGGCTACACCTTC
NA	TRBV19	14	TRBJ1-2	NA	CASSILTPHYGYTF	TGTGCCAGTAGTATATTAACGCCCCACTATGGCTACACCTTC
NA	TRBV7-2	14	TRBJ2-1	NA	CASSLGRVYNEQFF	TGTGCCAGCAGCTTAGGGCGGGTCTACAATGAGCAGTTCTTC
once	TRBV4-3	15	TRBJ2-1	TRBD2	CASSRLAATYNEQFF	TGCGCCAGCAGCCGGCTAGCGGCCACATACAATGAGCAGTTCTTC
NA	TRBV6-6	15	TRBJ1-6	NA	CASSSPARGDSPLHF	TGTGCCAGCAGTTCCCCGGCGAGGGGGGATTCACCCCTCCACTTT
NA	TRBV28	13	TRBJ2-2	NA	CASVADNTGELFF	TGTGCCAGCGTCGCAGACAACACCGGGGAGCTGTTTTTT
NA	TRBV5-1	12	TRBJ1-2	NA	CASSLDYYGYTF	TGCGCCAGCAGCTTGGACTACTATGGCTACACCTTC
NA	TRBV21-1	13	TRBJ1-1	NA	CASSSTPGAEAFF	TGTGCCAGCAGCAGTACCCCCGGGGCTGAAGCTTTCTTT
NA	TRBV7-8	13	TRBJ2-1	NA	CASSPGDYNEQFF	TGTGCCAGCAGCCCGGGAGACTACAATGAGCAGTTCTTC